This T cell receptor beta chain came from a study of blood T cell repertoires in COVID-19. The germline V gene has CDR1 KGHSH and CDR2 LQKENI. This CDR3 region has 15 residues. J lost 4 bases, V lost 4 bases, and 7 bases had no gene match. Sequencing was performed with immunoSEQ multiplex PCR; in TCRdb, only in-frame clones are kept and a portion is missing. This repertoire shows 50,000 or so clones, over 75% found once; its top ten account for approximately 15%. Sequencing was performed on peripheral blood. The chain uses TRBV18 and TRBJ1-1; 9 bases are a match to TRBD1. This TCR was sampled from a human donor with active COVID-19. The donor label of this sample is uncertain. The CDR3 sequence: CASSLNTGGSTEAFF. The CDR3 nucleotides read TGTGCCAGCTCACTCAATACAGGGGGCTCCACTGAAGCTTTCTTT.